This TCR beta chain derives from a study of T-cell reconstitution after alpha-beta-depleted transplantation in children. Findings and caveats of the study: TCRbeta diversity was high at day 60 in some patients (a result of surviving recipient T cells and thymic progenitors). Expanded clones from the graft, numbering several hundred, reportedly supplied alpha-beta T cells about two months after transplant. Hyperexpanded clones declined; after one year, newly produced T cells mostly supplied diversity.

This clonotype came up many times. Its matching antigen is unknown. The CDR3 extends over 14 amino acids. The germline gives CDR1 SGHRS, CDR2 YFSETQ. The V gene end was trimmed by 4 bases and the J gene end by 8 bases; junction bases not matched to a gene: 8. During its preparation, the TCRbeta library received unique molecular identifiers. TCRdb reprocessed the PCR reads with MiXCR, giving one entry per CDR3 protein. This table has 220,000 or so distinct CDR3 sequences, roughly 8% appearing once. The gene calls are TRBV5-1 and TRBJ1-4, with 7 bases matching TRBD1. This material consisted of PBMCs, mostly from graft donor cells, taken 180 days after TCRalphabeta/CD19-depleted stem cell transplant. This clonotype was obtained from a male patient younger than 18 who had a stem cell transplant for acute lymphoblastic leukemia, so the T cells may come from the graft donor. CDR3 region: CASSPTGWAEKLFF. The CDR3 DNA is TGCGCCAGCAGCCCGACAGGGTGGGCGGAAAAACTGTTTTTT.